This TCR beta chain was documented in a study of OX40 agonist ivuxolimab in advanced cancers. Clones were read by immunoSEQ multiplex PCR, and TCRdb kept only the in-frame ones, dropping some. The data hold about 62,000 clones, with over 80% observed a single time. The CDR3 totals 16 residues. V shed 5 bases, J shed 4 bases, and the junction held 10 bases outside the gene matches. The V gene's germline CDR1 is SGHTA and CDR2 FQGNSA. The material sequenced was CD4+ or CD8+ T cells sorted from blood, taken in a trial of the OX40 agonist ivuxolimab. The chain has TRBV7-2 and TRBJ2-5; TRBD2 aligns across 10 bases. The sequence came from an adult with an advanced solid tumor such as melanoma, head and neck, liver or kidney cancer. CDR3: CASSPRTSGMGETQYF. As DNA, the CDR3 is TGTGCCAGCAGCCCCCGGACTAGCGGAATGGGAGAGACCCAGTACTTC.